Shown below are 2 T cell receptor beta chains from a single sample sequenced in a study of blood T cell repertoires in COVID-19. Generated by immunoSEQ multiplex PCR, the TCRdb table keeps only in-frame clones and is missing some. The repertoire holds some 180,000 clones, with 88% as singletons. Sequenced sample: peripheral blood. The receptor source for this set is a man in his forties or fifties who had recovered from COVID-19.

The chain couples TRBV5-1 to TRBJ1-3; 8 nucleotides align to TRBD1. Germline CDR1 SGHRS, CDR2 YFSETQ. The ends lost 0 bases at V and 0 bases at J; junction bases unmatched: 8. The CDR3 is 18 amino acids. The CDR3 DNA is TGCGCCAGCAGCTTGGGACAGGGGATAACTAGCTCTGGAAACACCATATATTTT. This codes for CASSLGQGITSSGNTIYF.

The chain recombines TRBV6-6 with TRBJ2-5; D perhaps matches TRBD1 (5 bases). The ends were cut back, 6 bases at V and 5 bases at J, with 7 bases in the middle. The CDR3 covers 11 residues. From germline, CDR1 is MNHNY and CDR2 SVGAGI (reference sequence). The CDR3 region is CASRGQETQYF. The CDR3 DNA reads TGTGCCAGCAGGGGGCAGGAGACCCAGTACTTC.